Below are 8 T cell receptor beta chains sequenced from a single sample in a study of blood T cell repertoires in COVID-19. TCRdb keeps only in-frame clones here, not all; method: immunoSEQ multiplex PCR. The data show 45,000 or so clones, 75% to 85% seen once. Sequenced: peripheral blood. Receptors were obtained from a man older than 75 in a cohort sampled during active COVID-19.

V and J are TRBV3-1 (or the pseudogene TRBV3-2) and TRBJ2-1, with 9 bases that match TRBD1. Germline CDR1 reads LGHDT; CDR2 reads YNNKEL (reference sequence). V lost 2 bases and J lost 5; bases outside the gene matches: 7. The CDR3 sequence is 16 residues long. The CDR3 DNA reads TGTGCCAGCAGCCAAAGATCGGGACAGGGTCACAATGAGCAGTTCTTC. Encoded protein: CASSQRSGQGHNEQFF.

The gene calls are TRBV28 and TRBJ1-1; weak D call: TRBD1 (6 bases). This CDR3 contains 13 residues. Germline assignment: CDR1 MDHEN and CDR2 SYDVKM. V was pared by 2 bases and J by 6 bases, with 10 bases between. As DNA, the CDR3 is TGTGCCAGCAGTTTAACCCAGGGGTCTGAAGCTTTCTTT. It encodes CASSLTQGSEAFF. The variable domain in full, completed from reference TRBV28 and TRBJ1-1, reads DVKVTQSSRYLVKRTGEKVFLECVQDMDHENMFWYRQDPGLGLRLIYFSYDVKMKEKGDIPEGYSVSREKKERFSLILESASTNQTSMYLCASSLTQGSEAFFGQGTRLTVV.

J is TRBJ1-6 and V is TRBV30, with TRBD1 as a possible D gene (6 bases). Germline V gives CDR1 GTSNPN, CDR2 SVGIG (reference sequence). This CDR3 contains 15 residues. Trimming cost V 0 bases and J 3 bases, with 9 bases left between them. CDR3 in DNA: TGTGCCTGGAGTGTACAGGGTTACTATAATTCACCCCTCCACTTT. The encoded protein is CAWSVQGYYNSPLHF.

The chain has TRBV28 and TRBJ1-2; the D gene is possibly TRBD1 (6 bases). Germline V lookup: CDR1 MDHEN, CDR2 SYDVKM. Trimming left V 6 bases short and J 8 bases short, with 13 bases between. This CDR3 is 12 amino acids long. CDR3 nucleotides: TGTGCCAGCAGCCCTAACCAGGGGGGCTACACCTTC. The encoded protein is CASSPNQGGYTF.

The gene calls are TRBV2 and TRBJ2-7; the D gene is possibly TRBD1 (6 bases). Per germline, CDR1 SNHLY and CDR2 FYNNEI. The germline V and J ends were trimmed by 7 bases and 3 bases, with 10 bases remaining between them. The CDR3 consists of 12 residues. CDR3 nucleotides: TGTGCCAGCAAGGGGGAAAACTACGAGCAGTACTTC. Its protein product is CASKGENYEQYF.

V usage is TRBV5-5 and J usage is TRBJ2-3; possible D gene TRBD1, 5 bases. Germline V gene lookup returns CDR1 SGHKS and CDR2 YYEKEE (reference sequence). Trimming took off 1 base at V and 2 bases at J, with 11 bases between the two ends. CDR3 size: 15 residues. CDR3 sequence reads: CASSLMQGNTDTQYF. CDR3 bases: TGTGCCAGCAGCTTGATGCAGGGAAACACAGATACGCAGTATTTT.

The CDR3, as DNA: TGTGCCAGCAGCACAACTAAACTAGCGGCGGCTTACAATGAGCAGTTCTTC. Translation: CASSTTKLAAAYNEQFF. V is TRBV5-4 and J is TRBJ2-1; 8 positions agree with TRBD2. The V segment lost 4 bases and the J segment 4 bases; nucleotides outside the gene matches: 13. CDR1 is SGHNT, CDR2 YYREEE, per germline (reference sequence). The CDR3 spans 17 residues.

This clone was detected once. V usage is TRBV28 and J usage is TRBJ1-1; D gene ambiguous. The CDR3 length is 13 residues. CDR1 MDHEN and CDR2 SYDVKM come from the germline V gene. Trimming stripped 7 bases from V and 4 bases from J, with 13 bases between. CDR3 sequence reads: CASNGGKSTEAFF. The CDR3 bases are TGTGCCAGCAATGGAGGGAAATCCACTGAAGCTTTCTTT.